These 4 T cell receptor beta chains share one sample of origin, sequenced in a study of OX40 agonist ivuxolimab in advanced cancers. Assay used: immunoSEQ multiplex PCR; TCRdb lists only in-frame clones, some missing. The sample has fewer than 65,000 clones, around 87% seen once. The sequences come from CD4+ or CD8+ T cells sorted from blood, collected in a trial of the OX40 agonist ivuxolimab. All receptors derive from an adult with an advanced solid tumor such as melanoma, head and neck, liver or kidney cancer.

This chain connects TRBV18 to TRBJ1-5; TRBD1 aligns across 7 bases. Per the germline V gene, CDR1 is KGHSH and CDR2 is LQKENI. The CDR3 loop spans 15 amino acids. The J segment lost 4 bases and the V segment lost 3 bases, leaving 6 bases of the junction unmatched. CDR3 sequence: CASSPSVDRNQPQHF. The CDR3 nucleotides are TGTGCCAGCTCACCCTCGGTGGACAGGAATCAGCCCCAGCATTTT.

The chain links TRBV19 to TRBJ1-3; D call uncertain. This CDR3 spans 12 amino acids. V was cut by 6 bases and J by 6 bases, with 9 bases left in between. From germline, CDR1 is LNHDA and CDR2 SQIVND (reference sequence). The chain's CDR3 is CASSPAENTIYF. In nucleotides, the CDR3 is TGTGCCAGTAGCCCTGCCGAAAACACCATATATTTT. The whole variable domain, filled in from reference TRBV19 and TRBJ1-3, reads DGGITQSPKYLFRKEGQNVTLSCEQNLNHDAMYWYRQDPGQGLRLIYYSQIVNDFQKGDIAEGYSVSREKKESFPLTVTSAQKNPTAFYLCASSPAENTIYFGEGSWLTVV.

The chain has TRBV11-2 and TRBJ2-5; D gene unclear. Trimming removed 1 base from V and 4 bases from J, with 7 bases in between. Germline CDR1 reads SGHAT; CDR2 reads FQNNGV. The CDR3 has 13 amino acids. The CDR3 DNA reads TGTGCCAGCAGCTTAGGGGAACGAGAGACCCAGTACTTC. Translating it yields CASSLGERETQYF.

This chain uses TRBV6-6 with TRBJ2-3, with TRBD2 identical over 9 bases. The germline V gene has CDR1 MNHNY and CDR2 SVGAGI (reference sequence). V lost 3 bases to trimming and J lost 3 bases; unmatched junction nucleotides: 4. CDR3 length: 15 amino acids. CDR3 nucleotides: TGTGCCAGCAGTTATGTGCGGGAGGGAACAGATACGCAGTATTTT. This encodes CASSYVREGTDTQYF.